Below are 26 T cell receptor beta chains sequenced from a single sample in a study of T cell responses to AZD1222 COVID-19 vaccine. Profiling relied on immunoSEQ multiplex PCR, and the TCRdb table lists in-frame clones only, not all of them. The sample shows about 78,000 clones, roughly four fifths of them seen only once. Sequencing used peripheral blood, obtained on day 0 of AZD1222 vaccination. Receptors originate from an adult in good health.

This chain joins TRBV6-1 and TRBJ1-5, with D unresolved. Trimming left V 3 bases short and J 2 bases short, with 17 bases between. The length of the CDR3 is 17 residues. Per germline, CDR1 MNHNS and CDR2 SASEGT. CDR3 nucleotide sequence: TGTGCCAGCAGTGAGGCCGTCCAGAAAACCCGCAATCAGCCCCAGCATTTT. Translation: CASSEAVQKTRNQPQHF.

The rearrangement links TRBV9 to TRBJ1-1, with D hard to call. Trimming cost V 1 base and J 4 bases, with 11 bases left between them. The CDR3 length is 14 residues. Germline CDR1 is SGDLS and CDR2 is YYNGEE. In nucleotides, the CDR3 is TGTGCCAGCAGCGTAACCCCAAAACCCACTGAAGCTTTCTTT. Protein product: CASSVTPKPTEAFF.

This rearrangement joins TRBV6-1 to TRBJ2-6; TRBD1 is a possible D gene (5 bases). This CDR3 region has 18 residues. The germline V and J ends were trimmed by 1 base and 0 bases, with 13 bases remaining between them. Germline CDR1 and CDR2: MNHNS and SASEGT. CDR3 in DNA: TGTGCCAGCAGTGAAGGGGGCAGGATGGGCTCTGGGGCCAACGTCCTGACTTTC. This translates into CASSEGGRMGSGANVLTF.

The J gene is TRBJ1-2, the V gene TRBV9; no clear D gene. V lost 0 bases to trimming and J lost 1 base, with 4 bases between them. This CDR3 is built from 13 residues. Germline assignment: CDR1 SGDLS and CDR2 YYNGEE. The CDR3 bases are TGTGCCAGCAGCGTAGTGGATAACTATGGCTACACCTTC. Translation gives CASSVVDNYGYTF.

The CDR3 loop is CASSELGQGFDEQYF. Written as DNA, the CDR3 is TGTGCCAGCAGTGAACTCGGACAGGGTTTTGACGAGCAGTACTTC. The V call is TRBV5-4, the J call TRBJ2-7; 8 bases align to TRBD1. Germline values: CDR1 SGHNT, CDR2 YYREEE (reference sequence). The CDR3 loop spans 15 amino acids. V was pared by 5 bases and J by 5 bases, with 12 bases of the junction left unmatched.

This chain uses TRBV18 with TRBJ1-5, with D tentatively TRBD1 (5 bases). The V and J ends lost 4 bases and 3 bases respectively, with 10 bases between them. The CDR3 covers 14 residues. Germline V gene lookup returns CDR1 KGHSH and CDR2 LQKENI. CDR3 DNA sequence: TGTGCCAGCTCACGAGGACAACTCAATCAGCCCCAGCATTTT. Its protein product is CASSRGQLNQPQHF.

The chain has TRBV2 and TRBJ1-1; 9 positions agree with TRBD1. Per germline, CDR1 SNHLY and CDR2 FYNNEI. The CDR3 has 14 residues. Germline trimming cut 6 bases from V and 4 bases from J; bases unmatched to any gene: 6. The CDR3 sequence: CASRPTGGGTEAFF. The CDR3 DNA is TGTGCCAGCAGGCCGACAGGGGGGGGCACTGAAGCTTTCTTT.

This clone was observed a single time. V and J are TRBV7-9 and TRBJ1-2, with a weak D call TRBD1 (6 bases). Germline CDR1 is SEHNR and CDR2 is FQNEAQ (reference sequence). The CDR3 runs to 16 residues. V was shortened by 5 bases and J by 5 bases, with 21 bases between the two germline ends. CDR3 region: CASSPDQSPGEYGYTF. The CDR3 DNA is TGTGCCAGCAGCCCCGACCAATCCCCAGGGGAATATGGCTACACCTTC.

This clone was detected once. This chain connects TRBV12-3 or TRBV12-4 to TRBJ1-2; no reliable D call. This CDR3 has 11 residues. Trimming took 2 bases from V and 8 from J, leaving 6 bases between them. The CDR3 DNA sequence: TGTGCCAGCAGTTTATTCGAAGGCTACACCTTC. Its translation: CASSLFEGYTF.

This clone was recorded once. The CDR3 sequence is CASSPWCGGGANTPYEQYF. The DNA for the CDR3 is TGCGCCAGCAGCCCTTGGTGTGGGGGAGGAGCAAATACCCCCTACGAGCAGTACTTC. This chain joins TRBV5-1 and TRBJ2-7; tentatively, D is TRBD2 (6 bases). Germline values: CDR1 SGHRS, CDR2 YFSETQ. V was trimmed by 4 bases and J by 2 bases, leaving 28 bases between them. There are 19 residues in the CDR3. The complete variable domain, with remaining parts taken from reference TRBV5-1 and TRBJ2-7, reads KAGVTQTPRYLIKTRGQQVTLSCSPISGHRSVSWYQQTPGQGLQFLFEYFSETQRNKGNFPGRFSGRQFSNSRSEMNVSTLELGDSALYLCASSPWCGGGANTPYEQYFGPGTRLTVT.

The V call is TRBV19, the J call TRBJ1-1, with 7 bases fitting TRBD1. The V segment lost 6 bases and the J segment 5 bases; nucleotides outside the gene matches: 3. This CDR3 has 12 amino acids. Germline V gene lookup returns CDR1 LNHDA and CDR2 SQIVND (reference sequence). CDR3 sequence (DNA): TGTGCCAGTAGCCTCAGGGGGACTGAAGCTTTCTTT. Protein sequence: CASSLRGTEAFF.

This chain uses TRBV18 with TRBJ1-1; D is perhaps TRBD1 (5 bases). Trimming stripped 3 bases from V and 2 bases from J, with 7 bases between. This CDR3 is 13 amino acids long. The germline V gene has CDR1 KGHSH and CDR2 LQKENI. The CDR3 protein is CASSPGGNTEAFF. CDR3 bases: TGTGCCAGCTCACCGGGGGGAAACACTGAAGCTTTCTTT.

The rearrangement links TRBV6-1 to TRBJ1-2; D remains unclear. With 4 bases removed from V and 7 bases from J, the gap between germline ends came to 22 bases. The CDR3 totals 16 residues. Germline lookup yields CDR1 MNHNS and CDR2 SASEGT. This chain's CDR3 is CASSVGPWESVPGYTF. The CDR3 DNA reads as TGTGCCAGCAGTGTAGGTCCCTGGGAGTCCGTCCCTGGCTACACCTTC.

The chain couples TRBV7-2 to TRBJ2-1, with D tentatively TRBD1 or TRBD2 (5 bases each). The CDR3 consists of 14 residues. The germline V gene encodes CDR1 SGHTA and CDR2 FQGNSA. The ends were cut back, 1 base at V and 9 bases at J, with 13 bases in the middle. DNA for the CDR3: TGTGCCAGCAGCTTAGATGGGGGTGTAGGTGAGCAGTTCTTC. Its protein is CASSLDGGVGEQFF.

This sequence joins TRBV19 and TRBJ1-5, with D possibly matching TRBD1 (5 bases). The CDR3 spans 17 residues. The V end lost 3 bases, the J end lost 0 bases, and 15 bases lay between the germline ends. The germline V gene encodes CDR1 LNHDA and CDR2 SQIVND (reference sequence). Here the CDR3 reads CASSIGRTIGSNQPQHF. CDR3 DNA sequence: TGTGCCAGTAGTATCGGACGGACAATAGGTAGCAATCAGCCCCAGCATTTT.

This clone was seen just once. The chain joins TRBV12-5 to TRBJ2-5; D perhaps matches TRBD1 (6 bases). The CDR3 is 14 amino acids. CDR1 is LGHNT, CDR2 FRNRAP, per germline. V lost 1 base and J 5 bases, leaving 11 bases between the germline ends. The DNA for the CDR3 is TGTGCTAGTGGTTTGGACAGGGCCGCTGAGACCCAGTACTTC. It translates to CASGLDRAAETQYF.

The chain joins TRBV30 to TRBJ1-1, with a tentative D call TRBD1 (6 bases). The CDR3 runs 12 residues. Germline V gene data show CDR1 as GTSNPN and CDR2 as SVGIG (reference sequence). The V gene lost 1 base and the J gene lost 7 bases, with 10 bases spanning the gap. The CDR3 is CAWSGQAVEAFF. The CDR3, as DNA: TGTGCCTGGAGTGGACAGGCGGTTGAAGCTTTCTTT.

The chain recombines TRBV27 with TRBJ2-3, with D perhaps matching TRBD1 (5 bases). CDR3 length equals 14 residues. Germline loops: CDR1 MNHEY, CDR2 SMNVEV (reference sequence). V dropped 4 bases and J dropped 5 bases, with 13 bases sitting between them. CDR3 region: CASSSRQGEDTQYF. CDR3 bases: TGTGCCAGCAGTTCCAGGCAGGGTGAAGATACGCAGTATTTT.

The rearrangement joins TRBV6-5 to TRBJ1-2; 7 bases agree with TRBD1. CDR1 and CDR2 (germline): MNHEY, SVGAGI. This CDR3 is 15 amino acids long. Trimming cost V 6 bases and J 2 bases; bases outside gene matches: 9. The chain's CDR3 is CASRYPTGFNYGYTF. The DNA of the CDR3 is TGTGCCAGCAGGTACCCGACAGGGTTCAACTATGGCTACACCTTC.

The chain is built from TRBV3-1 (or the pseudogene TRBV3-2) and TRBJ1-6, with D uncertain. The CDR3 consists of 16 residues. The V end was cut by 4 bases, the J end by 7 bases, with 17 bases between. The V gene's germline CDR1 is LGHDT and CDR2 YNNKEL (reference sequence). The CDR3 sequence: CASSLRLGRTNSPLHF. For the CDR3, the DNA is TGTGCCAGCAGCCTCCGGTTGGGAAGGACGAATTCACCCCTCCACTTT.

The chain combines TRBV4-3 with TRBJ2-1, with 11 bases aligning to TRBD2. Germline-derived CDR1 and CDR2 are LGHNA and YSLEER. This CDR3 has 15 residues. V lost 4 bases, J lost 8 bases, and 7 bases stayed unmatched. This CDR3 is CASSLVGTSGHEQFF. The CDR3, as DNA: TGCGCCAGCAGCCTAGTAGGGACTAGCGGCCATGAGCAGTTCTTC.

The chain combines TRBV5-5 with TRBJ2-1; 10 bases align to TRBD2. V dropped 2 bases and J dropped 4; count of bases not matched to a gene: 3. The CDR3 covers 15 residues. CDR1 SGHKS and CDR2 YYEKEE come from the germline V gene (reference sequence). The CDR3 region is CASSFLLAGYNEQFF. CDR3 nucleotide sequence: TGTGCCAGCAGCTTTTTACTAGCGGGATACAATGAGCAGTTCTTC.

The rearrangement links TRBV6-4 to TRBJ2-7, with unresolved D. The germline V gene has CDR1 MRHNA and CDR2 SNTAGT. The V end was cut by 9 bases, the J end by 0 bases, with 12 bases between. This CDR3 has 13 amino acids. The CDR3 spells CARHTEVSYEQYF. CDR3 nucleotide sequence: TGTGCCAGGCACACTGAAGTCTCCTACGAGCAGTACTTC.

The J gene is TRBJ1-5, the V gene TRBV18; a weak D match, TRBD1 (6 bases). The CDR3 has 13 residues. V was pared by 1 base and J by 6 bases, with 7 bases between. CDR1 is KGHSH and CDR2 is LQKENI in the germline V gene. The DNA for the CDR3 is TGTGCCAGCTCACCACGGGGGCCTCAGCCCCAGCATTTT. Translating gives CASSPRGPQPQHF.

The chain couples TRBV4-2 to TRBJ1-2; D is uncertain. Germline V gives CDR1 LGHNA, CDR2 YNFKEQ. Trimming removed 4 bases from V and 6 bases from J, with 12 bases in between. This CDR3 region has 13 residues. CDR3 bases: TGTGCCAGCAGCCGGGAGACATTGGATGGCTACACCTTC. It is translated as CASSRETLDGYTF.

The chain recombines TRBV12-5 with TRBJ2-1, with 9 bases identical to TRBD2. The CDR3 has 16 residues. Germline CDR1 LGHNT, CDR2 FRNRAP. V lost 3 bases, J lost 5 bases, and 8 bases stayed unmatched. CDR3 sequence (DNA): TGTGCTAGTGGTTTAGAAGGCGGGAGGGCAGACAATGAGCAGTTCTTC. Its protein is CASGLEGGRADNEQFF.